The 21 T cell receptor beta chains reported below all come from one sample, sequenced in a study of T cells in Graves' hyperthyroidism and ophthalmopathy. Researchers amplified the TCR beta CDR3 regions from RNA transcripts. HTBI primers were employed in a first-round RT-PCR of the TCR CDR3. A single record per CDR3 protein comes from TCRdb applying MiXCR to the multiplex PCR reads. The sample lists over 450,000 distinct CDR3 sequences; about 15% were seen once. The sequenced material came from blood. Every receptor here comes from a woman aged 18-35 years with Graves' hyperthyroidism.

This rearrangement joins TRBV27 to TRBJ2-7, with 8 bases matching TRBD2. The germline V gene has CDR1 MNHEY and CDR2 SMNVEV (reference sequence). J was trimmed by 3 bases and V by 5 bases; bases with no gene match: 9. This CDR3 spans 15 amino acids. CDR3 in amino acids: CASSLTAGAFYEQYV. The CDR3 DNA reads TGTGCCAGCAGTCTAACAGCGGGGGCTTTCTACGAGCAGTACGTC.

The J gene is TRBJ2-1, the V gene TRBV10-2; D gene uncertain. V was pared by 1 base and J by 7 bases, with 14 bases between. The CDR3 loop spans 15 amino acids. Germline V lookup: CDR1 WSHSY, CDR2 SAAADI. CDR3 DNA: TGCGCCAGCAGTGAGTGGGCCCCCGAGGCGAATGAGCAGTTCTTC. This encodes CASSEWAPEANEQFF.

This clonotype occurred many times. J is TRBJ2-1 and V is TRBV27; D remains ambiguous. CDR1 is MNHEY, CDR2 SMNVEV, per germline (reference sequence). CDR3 length: 14 amino acids. The germline V and J ends were trimmed by 8 bases and 0 bases, with 11 bases remaining between them. CDR3 protein: CASRARSSYNEQFF. In DNA, the CDR3 is TGTGCCAGCCGCGCCCGGAGCTCCTACAATGAGCAGTTCTTC.

This clonotype has a count of ten or more. The chain couples TRBV12-5 to TRBJ1-1; the D gene is possibly TRBD1 (5 bases). This CDR3 is 14 amino acids long. V was pared by 3 bases and J by 7 bases, with 15 bases between. Germline V gene sequence: CDR1 LGHNT, CDR2 FRNRAP. This chain's CDR3 is CASGFAGYRFEAFF. As DNA, the CDR3 is TGTGCTAGTGGTTTTGCAGGGTATAGGTTTGAAGCTTTCTTT.

At least ten counts were recorded for this clonotype. J is TRBJ2-5 and V is TRBV28, with 7 bases fitting TRBD1. Germline V gene sequence: CDR1 MDHEN, CDR2 SYDVKM. This CDR3 region has 14 residues. V trimming: 5 bases; J trimming: 1 base; junction bases outside the gene matches: 4. CDR3 sequence reads: CASSGQAVQETQYF. The CDR3 DNA follows: TGTGCCAGCAGTGGACAGGCAGTCCAAGAGACCCAGTACTTC.

The chain combines TRBV6-1 with TRBJ1-1; 8 nucleotides agree with TRBD1. This CDR3 is 13 amino acids long. Germline-derived CDR1 and CDR2 are MNHNS and SASEGT. V dropped 7 bases and J dropped 4; count of bases not matched to a gene: 5. The CDR3 sequence is CASKQGASTEAFF. In nucleotides, the CDR3 is TGTGCCAGCAAGCAGGGGGCTAGCACTGAAGCTTTCTTT.

This clonotype showed up just a few times. The CDR3 coding sequence is TGTGCCAGCAGCTTCGACGGGCCCTACCAAGAGACCCAGTACTTC. It yields the protein CASSFDGPYQETQYF. V usage is TRBV11-3 and J usage is TRBJ2-5; D ambiguous. The length of the CDR3 is 15 residues. From germline, CDR1 is SGHNT and CDR2 YENEEA. The V end was cut by 3 bases, the J end by 0 bases, with 11 bases between.

The chain uses TRBV30 and TRBJ1-6; D perhaps matches TRBD1 (5 bases). Germline V gene lookup returns CDR1 GTSNPN and CDR2 SVGIG (reference sequence). The CDR3 is made up of 13 amino acids. The ends were cut back, 6 bases at V and 13 bases at J, with 19 bases in the middle. CDR3 loop: CACTDSQRRPLHF. The CDR3 nucleotides read TGTGCCTGCACTGACAGCCAGAGGAGGCCCCTCCACTTT.

At least ten counts were recorded for this clonotype. V gene TRBV5-1 combines with J gene TRBJ2-2, with TRBD1 identical over 10 bases. The germline CDR1 and CDR2 sequences are SGHRS and YFSETQ. V gave up 9 bases and J gave up 9 bases; unmatched junction bases: 11. The CDR3 totals 14 residues. The DNA of the CDR3 is TGCGCCACCCAGCCCGGGACAGGGGACCGGGAGCTGTTTTTT. Its translation: CATQPGTGDRELFF.

This chain joins TRBV7-9 and TRBJ1-1; TRBD1 matches at 9 bases. Unmatched junction bases numbered 8, after V lost 5 bases and J lost 10 bases. Per the germline V gene, CDR1 is SEHNR and CDR2 is FQNEAQ (reference sequence). This CDR3 spans 13 amino acids. This chain's CDR3 is CASSPGTGQRAFF. CDR3 bases: TGTGCCAGCAGCCCCGGGACAGGGCAGAGAGCTTTCTTT.

This clonotype was detected ten times or more. V is TRBV11-2 and J is TRBJ2-5; 11 positions agree with TRBD2. V was clipped by 2 bases and J by 2 bases; unmatched bases: 22. The germline gives CDR1 SGHAT, CDR2 FQNNGV. The CDR3 runs to 22 residues. This chain's CDR3 is CASSLIGVTVARGTSGQETQYF. For the CDR3, the DNA is TGTGCCAGCAGCTTAATCGGAGTAACCGTAGCCCGGGGGACTAGCGGACAAGAGACCCAGTACTTC.

The rearrangement joins TRBV4-2 to TRBJ2-3; TRBD2 agrees at 8 bases. The CDR3 consists of 13 residues. V was clipped by 4 bases and J by 4 bases; unmatched bases: 1. Per the germline V gene, CDR1 is LGHNA and CDR2 is YNFKEQ. CDR3 nucleotides: TGTGCCAGCAGCCCCGGGAGGGCAGATACGCAGTATTTT. Protein product: CASSPGRADTQYF.

This clonotype was recorded many times. The chain uses TRBV12-5 and TRBJ1-2; 10 bases line up with TRBD1. The J segment lost 0 bases and the V segment lost 5 bases, leaving 9 bases of the junction unmatched. Germline lookup yields CDR1 LGHNT and CDR2 FRNRAP. This CDR3 comprises 17 residues. The CDR3 protein is CASGARDRGLTNYGYTF. CDR3 sequence (DNA): TGTGCTAGTGGTGCCCGGGACAGGGGTTTAACTAACTATGGCTACACCTTC.

This clonotype was seen repeatedly, ten times or more. V and J are TRBV7-9 and TRBJ1-6; D gene ambiguous. Per germline, CDR1 SEHNR and CDR2 FQNEAQ (reference sequence). The CDR3 is 14 residues long. Trimming pared 1 base from V and 7 bases from J, leaving 8 bases between. DNA of the CDR3: TGTGCCAGCAGCTTAGATTTGGAGAATTCACCCCTCCACTTT. Translated: CASSLDLENSPLHF.

The sample holds many counts of this clonotype. V gene TRBV6-5 combines with J gene TRBJ1-3; D gene unclear. Trimming stripped 2 bases from V and 2 bases from J, with 7 bases between. The CDR3 has 14 residues. Germline loops: CDR1 MNHEY, CDR2 SVGAGI. Written as DNA, the CDR3 is TGTGCCAGCAGTTACGGGGTAGCTGGAAACACCATATATTTT. Protein sequence: CASSYGVAGNTIYF.

This clonotype was counted at least ten times. This sequence joins TRBV12-3 or TRBV12-4 and TRBJ2-6, with D uncertain. This CDR3 contains 15 residues. Trimming took 10 bases from V and 3 from J, leaving 16 bases between them. The CDR3, as DNA: TGTGCCACGACTTTCATCCCTCTTGGGGCCAACGTCCTGACTTTC. This codes for CATTFIPLGANVLTF.

In this sample, this clonotype turned up many times. The chain carries TRBV6-1 and TRBJ1-6, with TRBD1 as a possible D gene (5 bases). Germline V gene data show CDR1 as MNHNS and CDR2 as SASEGT. Trimming took off 7 bases at V and 5 bases at J, with 12 bases between the two ends. CDR3 length: 14 residues. The CDR3 bases are TGTGCCAGCATGTACCGGGACCATAATTCACCCCTCCACTTT. Protein: CASMYRDHNSPLHF.

There are a few counts of this clonotype. The J gene is TRBJ1-5, the V gene TRBV27; D call uncertain. Trimming left V 4 bases short and J 5 bases short, with 15 bases between. There are 15 residues in the CDR3. CDR1 is MNHEY, CDR2 SMNVEV, per germline (reference sequence). CDR3 DNA sequence: TGTGCCAGCAGTTCGACGGGCAGGCAGTATCAGCCCCAGCATTTT. Translating gives CASSSTGRQYQPQHF.

This chain joins TRBV12-3 or TRBV12-4 and TRBJ1-5, with D hard to call. The CDR3 is 15 amino acids. V lost 6 bases, J lost 2 bases, and 14 bases lay in between. CDR3 protein: CASSPDTSGNQPQHF. CDR3 DNA sequence: TGTGCCAGCAGCCCTGACACAAGTGGCAATCAGCCCCAGCATTTT.

The sample holds many counts of this clonotype. The rearrangement joins TRBV12-3 or TRBV12-4 to TRBJ1-2; unclear D gene. Trimming shortened V by 5 bases and J by 6 bases, and 16 bases separated the two germline ends. The length of the CDR3 is 14 residues. The CDR3 loop is CASSARKAWDGYTF. CDR3 bases: TGTGCCAGCAGTGCCCGTAAGGCGTGGGATGGCTACACCTTC.

This clonotype was seen a few times. This chain uses TRBV7-2 with TRBJ1-4; 7 bases are a match to TRBD1. Germline V lookup: CDR1 SGHTA, CDR2 FQGNSA. The CDR3 is 15 amino acids. Unmatched junction bases numbered 3, after V lost 4 bases and J lost 1 base. In DNA, the CDR3 is TGTGCCAGCAGCTGGACAGGAGAAACTAATGAAAAACTGTTTTTT. Its translation is CASSWTGETNEKLFF.